This T cell receptor (beta chain) was captured by sequencing in a study of CD8 T cells in Susac syndrome. In the study overall: When their blood was taken, patients with Susac syndrome were therapy-naive, taking corticosteroids, or taking intravenous immunoglobulin alone.

Sequencing targeted TCR beta in blood CD8+ and CD4+ T cells. CD8+ and CD4+ T cells were negatively isolated; TEMRA cells were FACS-enriched. RNA was extracted with the RNeasy kit, and a quantity of roughly 0.5 to 1 ug was reverse transcribed using random hexamers. By means of immunoSEQ multiplex PCR, TCR beta CDR3 spanning 54 Vbeta and 13 Jbeta underwent amplification. TCRdb processed the immunoSEQ multiplex PCR reads anew with MiXCR; each CDR3 protein has one entry. The repertoire holds 150,000 to 200,000 distinct CDR3 sequences, with 75% to 95% as singletons. The CDR3 is 16 amino acids. V was cut by 6 bases and J by 6 bases, with 27 bases left in between. Per germline, CDR1 DFQATT and CDR2 SNEGSKA (reference sequence).

The V gene is TRBV20-1, the J gene TRBJ2-7; no firm D call. The sequencing input was CD4+ T cells from PBMCs. This sequence originates from a human donor with Susac syndrome. DNA of the CDR3: TGCAGTGCAAGGTCGGGCCGCACGCCTATATGGGGCGAGCAGTACTTC. Protein sequence: CSARSGRTPIWGEQYF.